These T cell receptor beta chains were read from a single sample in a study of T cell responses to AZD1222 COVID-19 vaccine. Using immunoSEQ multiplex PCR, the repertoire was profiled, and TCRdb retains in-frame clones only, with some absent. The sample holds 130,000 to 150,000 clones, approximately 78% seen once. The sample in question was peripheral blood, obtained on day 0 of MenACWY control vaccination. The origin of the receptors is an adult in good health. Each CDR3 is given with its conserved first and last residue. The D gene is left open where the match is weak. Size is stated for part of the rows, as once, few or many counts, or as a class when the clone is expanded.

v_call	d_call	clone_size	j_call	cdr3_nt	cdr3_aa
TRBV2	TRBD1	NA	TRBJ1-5	TGTGCCAGCAGGCCCGGGACAGGGAGACGGCCCCAGCATTTT	CASRPGTGRRPQHF
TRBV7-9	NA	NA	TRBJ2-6	TGTGCCAGCAGCATCAGGGTGGACAACGTCCTGACTTTC	CASSIRVDNVLTF
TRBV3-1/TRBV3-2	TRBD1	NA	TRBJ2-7	TGTGCCAGCAGCCAGAAGGGACAGGGGTACGAGCAGTACTTC	CASSQKGQGYEQYF
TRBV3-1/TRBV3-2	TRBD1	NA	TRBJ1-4	TGTGCCAGCAGCCGGATGTATGGGACAGCAACTAATGAAAAACTGTTTTTT	CASSRMYGTATNEKLFF
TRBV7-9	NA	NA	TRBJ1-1	TGTGCCAGCAGCCCATATTCGGACGGGAACACTGAAGCTTTCTTT	CASSPYSDGNTEAFF
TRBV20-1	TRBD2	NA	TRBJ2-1	TGCAGTGCTAGTCTTGCCGGACTAGCCACTTCCTACAATGAGCAGTTCTTC	CSASLAGLATSYNEQFF
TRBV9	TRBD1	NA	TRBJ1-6	TGTGCCAGCAGCCACCCCAGGGACAGGGATAAATGGGATTCACCCCTCCACTTT	CASSHPRDRDKWDSPLHF
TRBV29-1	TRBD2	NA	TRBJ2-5	TGCAGCGTGACTAGCGTTCGGTCCCAGACCCAGTACTTC	CSVTSVRSQTQYF
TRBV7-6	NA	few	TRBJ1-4	TGTGCCAGCAGCCCGGGGGGGCATTCTACAACTAATGAAAAACTGTTTTTT	CASSPGGHSTTNEKLFF
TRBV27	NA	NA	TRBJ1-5	TGTGCCAGTGCCGGGGGGATAGATCAGCCCCAGCATTTT	CASAGGIDQPQHF
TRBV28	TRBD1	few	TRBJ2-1	TGTGCCAGCAGCAGGACAGGGGGCGCCGGTGAGCAGTTCTTC	CASSRTGGAGEQFF
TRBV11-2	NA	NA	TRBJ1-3	TGTGCCAGCAGCTTCGGACCGACCTCTGGAAACACCATATATTTT	CASSFGPTSGNTIYF
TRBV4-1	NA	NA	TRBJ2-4	TGCGCCAGCAGCCAAGATGGGGGAATATCGGGGGTACGGAACATTCAGTACTTC	CASSQDGGISGVRNIQYF
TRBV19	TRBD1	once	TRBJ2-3	TGTGCCAGTAGCGACAGGGGGGAAGCGTCAGATACGCAGTATTTT	CASSDRGEASDTQYF
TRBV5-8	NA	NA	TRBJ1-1	TGTGCCAGCAGCTCCCGTCGTCTTGCGGCCACTGAAGCTTTCTTT	CASSSRRLAATEAFF
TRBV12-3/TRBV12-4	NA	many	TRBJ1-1	TGTGCCAGCAGTTCTGGTCCCAACACTGAAGCTTTCTTT	CASSSGPNTEAFF
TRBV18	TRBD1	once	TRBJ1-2	TGTGCCAGCTCACCGGGACAGGAACCTTATGGCTACACCTTC	CASSPGQEPYGYTF
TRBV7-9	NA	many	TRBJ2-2	TGTGCCAGCAGCTCCGGGGGCTCAACCTCGAACACCGGGGAGCTGTTTTTT	CASSSGGSTSNTGELFF
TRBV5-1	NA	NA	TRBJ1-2	TGCGCCAGCAGCCACGGAGGACAGATGTATGGCTACACCTTC	CASSHGGQMYGYTF
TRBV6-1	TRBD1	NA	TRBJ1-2	TGTGCCAGCAGTGGATGGACAGGCAAAGGGGGAGATGGCTACACCTTC	CASSGWTGKGGDGYTF
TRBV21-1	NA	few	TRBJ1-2	TGTGCCAGCAGCAAATGGCCCACCAGGCTGTACTATGGCTACACCTTC	CASSKWPTRLYYGYTF
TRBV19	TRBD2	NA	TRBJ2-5	TGTGCCAGTAGGGGACTAGCGGGGGTCCAAGAGACCCAGTACTTC	CASRGLAGVQETQYF
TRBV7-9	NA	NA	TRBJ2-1	TGTGCCAGCAGCCCACAGATCTCCTACAATGAGCAGTTCTTC	CASSPQISYNEQFF
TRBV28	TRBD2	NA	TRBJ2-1	TGTGCCAGCAGTAGGGGCGGGGGAGGCTACAATGAGCAGTTCTTC	CASSRGGGGYNEQFF
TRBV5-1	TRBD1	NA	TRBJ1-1	TGCGCCAGCAGCCGGGACAGATTTGAAGCTTTCTTT	CASSRDRFEAFF
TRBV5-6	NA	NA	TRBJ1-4	TGTGCCAGCAGCTTTGACCCATTGACGGTCTCGGGTGAAAAACTGTTTTTT	CASSFDPLTVSGEKLFF
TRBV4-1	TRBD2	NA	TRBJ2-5	TGCGCCAGCAGCCAAGATCTAGGCGGGGGGGAGACCCAGTACTTC	CASSQDLGGGETQYF
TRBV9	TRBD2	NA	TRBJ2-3	TGTGCCAGCAGCGTAACCAGCGGGGGGCCCACAGATACGCAGTATTTT	CASSVTSGGPTDTQYF
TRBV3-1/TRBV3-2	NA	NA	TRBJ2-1	TGTGCCAGCAGCCAAGATGGGGGCTACAATGAGCAGTTCTTC	CASSQDGGYNEQFF
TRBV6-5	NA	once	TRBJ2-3	TGTGCCAGCGGGGGCAGGACGACTTCCACAGATACGCAGTATTTT	CASGGRTTSTDTQYF
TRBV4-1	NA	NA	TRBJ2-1	TGCGCCAGCAGCACCATTGGGGGCAATGAGCAGTTCTTC	CASSTIGGNEQFF
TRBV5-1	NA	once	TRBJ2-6	TGCGCCAGCAGCCTAGGGACTTCCCGCTCTGGGGCCAACGTCCTGACTTTC	CASSLGTSRSGANVLTF
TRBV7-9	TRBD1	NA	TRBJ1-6	TGTGCCAGCAGCGCAGGGACAGGCTATAATTCACCCCTCCACTTT	CASSAGTGYNSPLHF
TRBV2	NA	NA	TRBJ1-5	TGTGCCAGCAGTAGGGGGTGGGAAACGGAGCCCCAGCATTTT	CASSRGWETEPQHF
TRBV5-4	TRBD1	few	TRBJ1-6	TGTGCCAGCACCATACAGGGGATAAATTCACCCCTCCACTTT	CASTIQGINSPLHF
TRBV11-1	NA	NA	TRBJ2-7	TGTGCCAGCAGCTCCCCCCATGGCGGGGAGCAGTACTTC	CASSSPHGGEQYF
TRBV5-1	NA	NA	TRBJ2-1	TGCGCCAGCAGCTTGGGCAGCCCCAGCTCCTACAATGAGCAGTTCTTC	CASSLGSPSSYNEQFF
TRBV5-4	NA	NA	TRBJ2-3	TGTGCCAGCAGTCAAGAACGTGGCACAGATACGCAGTATTTT	CASSQERGTDTQYF
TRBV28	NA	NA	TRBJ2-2	TGTGCCAGCAGTCCCCCCACGAGGGGCGGGGAGCTGTTTTTT	CASSPPTRGGELFF
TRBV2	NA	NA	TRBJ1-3	TGTGCCAGCAGTGCAGGGAGCTCTGGAAACACCATATATTTT	CASSAGSSGNTIYF
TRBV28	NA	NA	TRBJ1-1	TGTGCCAGCAAACTGCGGTGGGGGGCCGTGAACACTGAAGCTTTCTTT	CASKLRWGAVNTEAFF
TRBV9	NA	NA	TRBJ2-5	TGTGCCAGCAGCGTAGCTAATACGAGACAGGAGACCCAGTACTTC	CASSVANTRQETQYF
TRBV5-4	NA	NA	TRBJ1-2	TGTGCCAGCAGCTTGCATGGGGAATATGGCTACACCTTC	CASSLHGEYGYTF
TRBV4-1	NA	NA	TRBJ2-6	TGCGCCAGCAGCCAATCGCGGAAGGGCTCTGGGGCCAACGTCCTGACTTTC	CASSQSRKGSGANVLTF
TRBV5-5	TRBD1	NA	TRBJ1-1	TGTGCCAGCGGAACAGGGGGGATACCTGAAGCTTTCTTT	CASGTGGIPEAFF
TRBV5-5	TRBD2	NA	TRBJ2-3	TGTGCCAGCAGCCGCGGGACTAGCGGGAATACAGATACGCAGTATTTT	CASSRGTSGNTDTQYF
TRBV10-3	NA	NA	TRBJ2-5	TGTGCCATCCCCTCACGGACCCAGTACTTC	CAIPSRTQYF
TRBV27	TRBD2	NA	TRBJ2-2	TGTGCCAGCAGTCCCTTCGGGAGGACCGGGGAGCTGTTTTTT	CASSPFGRTGELFF
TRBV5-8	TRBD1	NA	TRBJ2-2	TGTGCCACGGGACAGGGGGAATCCGGGGAGCTGTTTTTT	CATGQGESGELFF
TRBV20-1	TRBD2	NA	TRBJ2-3	TGCAGTGCTAGTGGTGGCGGGGGGCATGGAGATACGCAGTATTTT	CSASGGGGHGDTQYF
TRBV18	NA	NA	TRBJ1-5	TGTGCCAGCTCGACAGCTAACAGAGCCAATCAGCCCCAGCATTTT	CASSTANRANQPQHF
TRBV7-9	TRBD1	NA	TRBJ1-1	TGTGCCAGCAGCCACCTGACAGGGCCGAACACTGAAGCTTTCTTT	CASSHLTGPNTEAFF
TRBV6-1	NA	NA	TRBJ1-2	TGTGCCAGCACCTCATCGGACAGTGAGATGTATGGCTACACCTTC	CASTSSDSEMYGYTF